This T cell receptor beta chain was captured in a study of blood T cell repertoires in COVID-19. Study overall: Samples taken during acute and convalescent COVID-19 were collected in the United States, Italy and Spain. PBMCs, B-cell-depleted T cells, or T cells were the source of the cDNA or gDNA that made up the material.

Authors' methods: From reference gene primer amplification, estimates of nucleated cell counts were derived. Some clones are missing from TCRdb's copy, which holds only in-frame ones; the method was immunoSEQ multiplex PCR. That table is the source of V, J and clone size, and D and trimming were worked out from the DNA. This table holds more than 300,000 clones, approximately 89% found once. While infection was still active, Seattle patients were enrolled and then followed longitudinally. Trimming removed 7 bases from V and 3 bases from J; junction bases left unmatched: 10. The CDR3 covers 15 residues. The germline V gene encodes CDR1 MNHEY and CDR2 SMNVEV (reference sequence).

The sequence was obtained from a woman under 40 with COVID-19, enrolled during active disease. Sequencing input: peripheral blood. J is TRBJ2-7 and V is TRBV27, with TRBD1 identical over 9 bases. The CDR3, as DNA: TGTGCCAGCACTGTTACAGGGGGCGCGATCTACGAGCAGTACTTC. It codes for CASTVTGGAIYEQYF.